Listed below are T cell receptor beta chains from one sample, sequenced in a study of cytomegalovirus exposure and HLA in healthy donors. TCRdb's table, derived via immunoSEQ multiplex PCR, lists solely in-frame clones and lacks some. Counted here are around 210,000 clones, about 77% occurring once; the ten biggest clones make up more than 0.45%. The specimen was PBMCs. The receptors shown here come from a boy aged 5-17 years in good health and CMV-seronegative. The CDR3 runs from the conserved cysteine through the conserved F or W.

>TRBV2
CASRAVAGRDDF
>TRBV7-3
CASSLTGTSSTGELFF
>TRBV2
CGQRGNREFPGGYTF
>TRBV9
CASSGRQGWSPLHF
>TRBV5-1
CASSSLAGGGGSYNEQFF
>TRBV6-5
CASRMDSISGNTIYF
>TRBV7-2
CASGLGGRKTGELFF
>TRBV11-2
CASSLRGRDRKETQYF
>TRBV10-1
CASSETGYTEAFF
>TRBV7-8
CASSLAGDSYEQYF
>TRBV5-4
CASSLEASGSGETQYF
>TRBV19
CASSRQGSNSPLHF
>TRBV2
CASSSDRGQNGYPF
>TRBV11-2
CASSLSGRGRGAFF
>TRBV28
CASSHGEGYEQYF
>TRBV5-4
CASSFEQQPQHF
>TRBV11-2
CASSLGTAGGYTF
>TRBV5-1
CASSATGSRRKQYF
>TRBV5-4
CASNGGGELFF
>TRBV2
CASRTSGATDTQYF
>TRBV27
CASSGTGYGYTF
>TRBV5-4
CASSQPSGGEYNEQFF
>TRBV6-1
CASSATFVASGAYEQYF
>TRBV11-3
CASTMRNAGTEAFF
>TRBV19
CASTAGTNYGYTF
>TRBV27
CASSLQGNYGYTF
>TRBV19
CASSPRQGGPSEQYF
>TRBV11-3
CASSSASGTGFGEQFF
>TRBV7-6
CASSSPDSNTGELFF
>TRBV5-8
CASSWLTGPLEAFF
>TRBV7-9
CASSLGTGGTSGYTF
>TRBV18
CASSPPARLRGAFF
>TRBV5-1
CASSSQGTNEKLFF
>TRBV5-4
CASTDRGLQRLNTQYF
>TRBV5-8
CASSFGKETQYF
>TRBV9
CASSVGTGGSYEQYF
>TRBV6-5
CASSRVAGGYYEQYF
>TRBV6-5
CASKGRGYEQYF
>TRBV11-3
CASSFPGSYSGNTIYF
>TRBV18
CASSPVGRYEQYF
>TRBV11-3
CASSLEGHGNTEAFF
>TRBV18
CASSPAGNEQFF
>TRBV19
CASSIGQGDYEQYF
>TRBV29-1
CSVEDTGTGELFF
>TRBV7-9
CASSSGMRTDTQYF
>TRBV5-6
CASSFFSGDGGRRPLHF
>TRBV5-1
CASSSGGTARYTEAFF
>TRBV9
CASSGDRGYTEAFF
>TRBV7-9
CASSPNMGGSTKHEKLFF
>TRBV18
CASSHQNRPGQGSSYEQYF
>TRBV18
CASSPRAGGEKLFF
>TRBV10-2
CASSESSGGGMQETQYF
>TRBV27
CASSSASGRALYEQYF
>TRBV6-5
CASSYSQGQSGYTF
>TRBV11-3
CASSPNNEQFF
>TRBV27
CASSLLGLNYEQYF
>TRBV5-1
CASSLAGNTEAFF
>TRBV25-1
CASSWGGFGYEQYF
>TRBV19
CASGDRGNTEAFF
>TRBV2
CASSVLGTAGYF